Shown below are 13 T cell receptor beta chains from a single sample sequenced in a study of T cell repertoires in cytomegalovirus infection. From the reads, TCRdb called clonotypes with MiXCR, one entry per CDR3 protein. The sample comprises approximately 910,000 distinct CDR3 sequences, 25% to 40% of which are singletons, and about an eighth rests with the top ten. No antigen has been assigned to these receptors. The sample in question was cultured CD8+ T cells from PBMCs, obtained from culture after CMV antigen stimulation. These receptors all stem from a human donor in good health (CMV status not recorded). Some clones in this sample may be carry-over from other donors' samples.

This clonotype was picked up a small number of times. The chain recombines TRBV7-9 with TRBJ2-5; D is unclear. With 4 bases removed from V and 3 bases from J, the gap between germline ends came to 9 bases. Germline V CDR1 and CDR2: SEHNR, FQNEAQ (reference sequence). The CDR3 is made up of 13 amino acids. The CDR3 loop is CASSYGPEETQYF. Written as DNA, the CDR3 is TGTGCCAGCAGCTATGGCCCAGAAGAGACCCAGTACTTC. Using reference TRBV7-9 and TRBJ2-5 for the parts outside the CDR3, the full variable domain is DTGVSQNPRHKITKRGQNVTFRCDPISEHNRLYWYRQTLGQGPEFLTYFQNEAQLEKSRLLSDRFSAERPKGSFSTLEIQRTEQGDSAMYLCASSYGPEETQYFGPGTRLLVL.

The V call is TRBV6-5, the J call TRBJ2-5; 8 bases are a match to TRBD2. The CDR3 is made up of 15 amino acids. J lost 5 bases, V lost 5 bases, and 10 bases had no gene match. CDR1 is MNHEY, CDR2 SVGAGI, per germline. CDR3 nucleotide sequence: TGTGCCAGCAGTCTTAGCGGGGACGTTAGGGAGACCCAGTACTTC. Translated, it gives CASSLSGDVRETQYF.

V usage is TRBV6-2 or TRBV6-3 and J usage is TRBJ1-1; weak D call: TRBD1 (5 bases). Germline CDR1 is MNHEY and CDR2 is SVGEGT. Trimming removed 0 bases at V and 5 bases at J, with 13 bases between. This CDR3 spans 15 amino acids. CDR3 sequence reads: CASSYSMGGGTEAFF. Here the CDR3 DNA reads TGTGCCAGCAGTTACTCCATGGGGGGGGGGACTGAAGCTTTCTTT.

This clonotype was counted at least ten times. The chain recombines TRBV11-3 with TRBJ2-1; maybe TRBD1 (7 bases). CDR1 is SGHNT, CDR2 YENEEA, per germline. CDR3 length: 16 residues. V was clipped by 5 bases and J by 4 bases, with 18 bases between them. The CDR3 protein is CASSQPGEGAYNEQFF. In nucleotides, the CDR3 is TGTGCCAGCAGCCAGCCGGGAGAGGGGGCATACAATGAGCAGTTCTTC.

The DNA of the CDR3 is TGTGCCAGCAGCGTCTCGAGGGGTACCGGGGAGCTGTTTTTT. Protein: CASSVSRGTGELFF. J is TRBJ2-2 and V is TRBV7-9; D possibly uses TRBD1 or TRBD2 (5 bases each). Trimming removed 5 bases from V and 5 bases from J, with 12 bases in between. Germline values: CDR1 SEHNR, CDR2 FQNEAQ (reference sequence). The CDR3 consists of 14 residues.

V usage is TRBV6-1 and J usage is TRBJ1-1, with D unclear. The CDR3 loop spans 14 amino acids. Germline-derived CDR1 and CDR2 are MNHNS and SASEGT. The ends were cut back, 0 bases at V and 5 bases at J, with 10 bases in the middle. DNA for the CDR3: TGTGCCAGCAGTGAAGCGTGGAGGATGACTGAAGCTTTCTTT. Translating it yields CASSEAWRMTEAFF.

This clonotype was detected only a few times. This chain links TRBV7-3 with TRBJ2-1, with 8 bases matching TRBD1. Trimming removed 5 bases from V and 6 bases from J; junction bases left unmatched: 3. This CDR3 is built from 13 residues. Germline V gives CDR1 SGHTA, CDR2 FQGTGA. The CDR3 loop is CASSMTGVNEQFF. In DNA form, the CDR3 reads TGTGCCAGCAGCATGACAGGGGTCAATGAGCAGTTCTTC. Supplemented by reference TRBV7-3 and TRBJ2-1, the full variable domain reads GAGVSQTPSNKVTEKGKYVELRCDPISGHTALYWYRQSLGQGPEFLIYFQGTGAADDSGLPNDRFFAVRPEGSVSTLKIQRTERGDSAVYLCASSMTGVNEQFFGPGTRLTVL.

The V and J genes are TRBV11-3 and TRBJ2-3; TRBD1 matches at 7 bases. The CDR3 is 16 residues long. Trimming took 2 bases from V and 3 from J; bases not matched to a gene: 8. From germline, CDR1 is SGHNT and CDR2 YENEEA. DNA for the CDR3: TGTGCCAGCAGCTTAAGCACAGGGGTTAGAACAGATACGCAGTATTTT. It specifies CASSLSTGVRTDTQYF.

This clonotype has ten or more counts. This sequence joins TRBV2 and TRBJ2-3; TRBD1 matches at 8 bases. Germline V gives CDR1 SNHLY, CDR2 FYNNEI. CDR3 size: 15 residues. Trimming removed 3 bases from V and 6 bases from J; junction bases left unmatched: 8. CDR3 nucleotide sequence: TGTGCCAGCAGTGATTCCGGCAGGGGGCACGATACGCAGTATTTT. Its protein product is CASSDSGRGHDTQYF.

The chain employs TRBV29-1 and TRBJ1-1; D unclear. V lost 4 bases, J lost 10 bases, and 16 bases lay in between. The CDR3 has 12 residues. Germline CDR1 reads SQVTM; CDR2 reads ANQGSEA. The CDR3: CSVASGGKGAFF. The CDR3 DNA follows: TGCAGCGTTGCCTCCGGCGGAAAGGGAGCTTTCTTT.

The chain couples TRBV20-1 to TRBJ2-3; weak D call: TRBD2 (6 bases). Trimming pared 1 base from V and 3 bases from J, leaving 14 bases between. Germline V CDR1 and CDR2: DFQATT, SNEGSKA (reference sequence). CDR3 length: 15 amino acids. This CDR3 reads CSARVNGGRTDTQYF. DNA of the CDR3: TGCAGTGCTAGAGTTAATGGGGGGAGAACAGATACGCAGTATTTT.

The chain is built from TRBV6-2 or TRBV6-3 and TRBJ1-2; D unclear. V was shortened by 0 bases and J by 4 bases, with 12 bases between the two germline ends. The CDR3 covers 15 residues. The germline V gene has CDR1 MNHEY and CDR2 SVGEGT. This CDR3 reads CASSYSQEGFYGYTF. The CDR3, as DNA: TGTGCCAGCAGTTACTCCCAGGAGGGATTCTATGGCTACACCTTC.

This clonotype has a handful of counts. The chain carries TRBV7-2 and TRBJ2-2; 10 nucleotides align to TRBD1. Trimming cost V 6 bases and J 3 bases; bases outside gene matches: 10. The germline CDR1 and CDR2 sequences are SGHTA and FQGNSA. The CDR3 contains 17 residues. CDR3 nucleotides: TGTGCCAGCAGTCTACCGGGACAGGGGCTTTACACCGGGGAGCTGTTTTTT. Amino acids: CASSLPGQGLYTGELFF.